This TCR beta chain appears in the sequencing data of a study of blood T cell repertoires in COVID-19. Study in general: Italy, Spain and the United States were the sources of the convalescent and acute COVID-19 samples. PBMCs, B-cell-depleted T cells, or T cells were the source of the cDNA or gDNA that made up the material.

The data were produced by immunoSEQ multiplex PCR, yet TCRdb's version contains in-frame clones alone and is incomplete. The sample lists approximately 290,000 clones, over 85% occurring once. V shed 4 bases and J shed 4 bases, with 25 bases lying between them. The germline V gene encodes CDR1 MNHEY and CDR2 SVGEGT. The CDR3 runs 18 residues. The chain couples TRBV6-2 or TRBV6-3 to TRBJ1-2; no reliable D call. The sequenced sample was peripheral blood. The TCR sequence derives from a woman aged 25 to 39 with COVID-19, enrolled during active disease. Written as DNA, the CDR3 is TGTGCCAGCAGTTTGGCCGGGAGTTATTTTACATATCCCTATGGCTACACCTTC. Translating gives CASSLAGSYFTYPYGYTF.